This T cell receptor (beta chain) was recorded in a study of cytomegalovirus exposure and HLA in healthy donors. Regarding the study as a whole: Association of a missense DCLRE1C variant with TCR beta V- and J-gene trimming was reported in a later analysis. Most of the TCR beta V segments (in an earlier analysis) were productive either about 87% or about 30% of the time.

The CDR3 is 14 residues long. The V end lost 4 bases, the J end lost 6 bases, and 16 bases lay between the germline ends. In germline, CDR1 is MNHEY, CDR2 SVGAGI. PCR amplification relied on 60 Vbeta primers (plus 13 Jbeta primers). Assay used: immunoSEQ multiplex PCR; TCRdb lists only in-frame clones, some missing. The data show approximately 130,000 clones, roughly four fifths seen once. In regard to this clone: The antigen is unknown.

This clonotype was sampled from a boy younger than 18 in good health and CMV-seronegative. The sequencing input was PBMCs. The rearrangement uses TRBV6-5 and TRBJ2-7; D perhaps matches TRBD2 (7 bases). The CDR3 sequence is CASSSYGGQGEQYF. CDR3 bases: TGTGCCAGCAGTTCCTACGGGGGGCAGGGCGAGCAGTACTTC.